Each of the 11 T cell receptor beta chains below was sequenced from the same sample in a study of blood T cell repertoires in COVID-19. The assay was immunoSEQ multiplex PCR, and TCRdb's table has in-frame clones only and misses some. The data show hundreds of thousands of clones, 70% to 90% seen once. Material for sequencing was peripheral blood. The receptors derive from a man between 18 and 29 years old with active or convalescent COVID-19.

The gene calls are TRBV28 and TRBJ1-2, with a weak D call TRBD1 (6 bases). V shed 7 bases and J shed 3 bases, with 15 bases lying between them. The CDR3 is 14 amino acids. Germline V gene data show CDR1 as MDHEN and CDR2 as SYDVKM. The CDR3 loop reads CASMDSHGDYGYTF. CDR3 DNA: TGTGCCAGCATGGACAGCCATGGGGACTATGGCTACACCTTC.

Written as DNA, the CDR3 is TGTGCCGGCGGGCGGACAGGCCCCTATGGCTACACCTTC. It translates to CAGGRTGPYGYTF. The rearrangement uses TRBV6-5 and TRBJ1-2; 7 nucleotides match TRBD1. The CDR3 has 13 amino acids. The V gene end was trimmed by 11 bases and the J gene end by 4 bases; junction bases not matched to a gene: 10. The V gene's germline CDR1 is MNHEY and CDR2 SVGAGI.

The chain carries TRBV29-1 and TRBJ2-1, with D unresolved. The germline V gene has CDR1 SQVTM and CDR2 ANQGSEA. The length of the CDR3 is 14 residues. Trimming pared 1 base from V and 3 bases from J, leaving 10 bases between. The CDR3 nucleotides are TGCAGCGTTGAAGGCACTATCATCTACAATGAGCAGTTCTTC. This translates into CSVEGTIIYNEQFF.

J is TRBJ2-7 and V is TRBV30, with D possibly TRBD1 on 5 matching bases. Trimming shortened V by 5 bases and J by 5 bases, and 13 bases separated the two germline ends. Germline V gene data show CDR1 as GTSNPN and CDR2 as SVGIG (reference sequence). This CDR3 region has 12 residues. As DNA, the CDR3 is TGTGCCTGGCAGGGTTACGTTCACGAGCAGTACTTC. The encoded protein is CAWQGYVHEQYF.

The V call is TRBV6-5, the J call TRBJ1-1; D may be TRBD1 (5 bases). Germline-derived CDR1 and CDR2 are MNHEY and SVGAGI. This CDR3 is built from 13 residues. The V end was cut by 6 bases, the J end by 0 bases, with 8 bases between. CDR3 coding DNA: TGTGCCAGCAGAGAGACAGTGAACACTGAAGCTTTCTTT. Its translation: CASRETVNTEAFF.

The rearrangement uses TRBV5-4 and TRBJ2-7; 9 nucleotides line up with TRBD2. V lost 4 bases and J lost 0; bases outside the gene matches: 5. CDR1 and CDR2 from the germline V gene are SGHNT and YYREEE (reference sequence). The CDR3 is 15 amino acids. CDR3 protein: CASSAASGDSYEQYF. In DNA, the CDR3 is TGTGCCAGCAGCGCAGCTAGCGGGGACTCCTACGAGCAGTACTTC.

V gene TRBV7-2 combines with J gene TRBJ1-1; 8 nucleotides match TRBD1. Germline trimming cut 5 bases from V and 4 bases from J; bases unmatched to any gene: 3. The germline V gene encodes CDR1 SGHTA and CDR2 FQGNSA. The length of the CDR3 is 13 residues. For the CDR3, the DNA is TGTGCCAGCAGCCGCGACAGGGGCACTGAAGCTTTCTTT. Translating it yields CASSRDRGTEAFF.

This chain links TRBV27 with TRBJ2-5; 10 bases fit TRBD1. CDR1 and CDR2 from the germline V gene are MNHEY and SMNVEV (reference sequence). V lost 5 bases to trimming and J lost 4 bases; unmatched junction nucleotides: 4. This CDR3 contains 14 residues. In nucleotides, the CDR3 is TGTGCCAGCAGTCCCCGGGACAGGGGAGAGACCCAGTACTTC. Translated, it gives CASSPRDRGETQYF.

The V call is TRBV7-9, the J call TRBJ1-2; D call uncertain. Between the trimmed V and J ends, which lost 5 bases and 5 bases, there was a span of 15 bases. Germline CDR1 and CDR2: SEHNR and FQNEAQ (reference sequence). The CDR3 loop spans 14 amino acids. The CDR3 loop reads CASSPQSTFYGYTF. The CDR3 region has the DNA TGTGCCAGCAGCCCCCAGTCCACCTTTTATGGCTACACCTTC.

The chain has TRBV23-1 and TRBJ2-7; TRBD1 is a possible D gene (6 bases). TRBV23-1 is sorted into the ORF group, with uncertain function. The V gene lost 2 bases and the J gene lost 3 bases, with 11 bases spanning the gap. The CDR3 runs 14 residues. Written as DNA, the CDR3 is TGCGCCAGCAGTCAACAGGGGAGATACTACGAGCAGTACTTC. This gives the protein CASSQQGRYYEQYF.

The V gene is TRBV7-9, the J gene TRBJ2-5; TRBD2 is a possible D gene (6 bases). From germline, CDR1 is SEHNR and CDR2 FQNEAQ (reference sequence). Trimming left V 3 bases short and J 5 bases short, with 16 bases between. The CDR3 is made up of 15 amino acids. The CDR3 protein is CASSFPRTTSETQYF. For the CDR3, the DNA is TGTGCCAGCAGCTTTCCCCGGACTACCTCGGAGACCCAGTACTTC.